This T cell receptor beta chain was identified during a study of T cells after yellow fever vaccination. Trimming took 1 base from V and 1 from J, leaving 20 bases between them. The CDR3 contains 18 residues. Per the germline V gene, CDR1 is MDHEN and CDR2 is SYDVKM. 5'RACE template switching added a universal primer site and UMIs to TCR cDNA. TCRdb reprocessed the 5' RACE reads with MiXCR, giving one entry per CDR3 protein. The sample carries 620,000 or so distinct CDR3 sequences, roughly 12% recorded once. The chain carries TRBV28 and TRBJ2-7; tentatively, D is TRBD1 (5 bases). This specimen consisted of PBMCs, obtained on the day of the yellow fever booster vaccination. This receptor was identified in a young man who received the YFV17D yellow fever vaccine. The CDR3 is CASSLSRQGLYSSYEQYF. The CDR3 bases are TGTGCCAGCAGTTTATCTAGGCAGGGCCTTTACTCTTCCTACGAGCAGTACTTC.